The 19 T cell receptor beta chains below all came from one sample that was sequenced in a study of technical replicates of blood from a few donors. Method: immunoSEQ multiplex PCR; TCRdb's copy keeps in-frame clones and lacks some. This table holds tens of thousands of clones, roughly 89% found once. Sequencing was carried out using PBMCs. These receptor sequences come from a human donor in good health. Some clones in this sample may be carry-over from other donors' samples.

This clone has a handful of counts. The chain joins TRBV7-2 to TRBJ1-6; tentatively, D is TRBD1 (6 bases). Trimming removed 6 bases at V and 5 bases at J, with 14 bases between. Germline V gene lookup returns CDR1 SGHTA and CDR2 FQGNSA. The CDR3 loop spans 15 amino acids. The CDR3 DNA is TGTGCCAGCAGGGGTTCAGGGGTTGATAATTCACCCCTCCACTTT. Protein sequence: CASRGSGVDNSPLHF.

The chain employs TRBV6-5 and TRBJ1-2, with D maybe TRBD1 (6 bases). The CDR3 loop spans 13 amino acids. Germline V gene data show CDR1 as MNHEY and CDR2 as SVGAGI. V was trimmed by 6 bases and J by 6 bases, leaving 14 bases between them. CDR3 protein: CASRNPAGDGYTF. CDR3 in DNA: TGTGCCAGCAGAAATCCGGCAGGGGATGGCTACACCTTC.

The V call is TRBV2, the J call TRBJ2-7, with TRBD2 identical over 7 bases. CDR3 size: 13 residues. V gave up 4 bases and J gave up 7 bases; unmatched junction bases: 7. Germline assignment: CDR1 SNHLY and CDR2 FYNNEI. This chain's CDR3 is CASSVGREGEQYF. The DNA for the CDR3 is TGTGCCAGCAGTGTAGGCAGGGAGGGGGAGCAGTACTTC.

The V gene is TRBV10-3, the J gene TRBJ2-7; TRBD1 might be the D (6 bases). CDR3 size: 14 residues. Between the trimmed V and J ends, which lost 0 bases and 6 bases, there was a span of 12 bases. The germline V gene encodes CDR1 ENHRY and CDR2 SYGVKD. The CDR3, as DNA: TGTGCCATCAGTGAGTCAACCACAGGGTTCGAGCAGTACTTC. Its translation is CAISESTTGFEQYF.

The table lists this clone with a count of one. J is TRBJ1-1 and V is TRBV18; D is undetermined. The V gene's germline CDR1 is KGHSH and CDR2 LQKENI. The CDR3 has 16 residues. The V gene lost 4 bases and the J gene lost 4 bases, with 19 bases spanning the gap. The DNA for the CDR3 is TGTGCCAGCTCACAATTCCCACCCGGGATGGGCACTGAAGCTTTCTTT. Translating gives CASSQFPPGMGTEAFF.

The V call is TRBV7-2, the J call TRBJ2-3; D may be TRBD1 (6 bases). Germline V CDR1 and CDR2: SGHTA, FQGNSA. The CDR3 totals 14 residues. V was cut by 2 bases and J by 1 base, with 7 bases left in between. CDR3: CASSLYRGTDTQYF. CDR3 DNA sequence: TGTGCCAGCAGCTTATACAGGGGCACAGATACGCAGTATTTT. The complete variable domain, with remaining parts taken from reference TRBV7-2 and TRBJ2-3, reads GAGVSQSPSNKVTEKGKDVELRCDPISGHTALYWYRQSLGQGLEFLIYFQGNSAPDKSGLPSDRFSAERTGGSVSTLTIQRTQQEDSAVYLCASSLYRGTDTQYFGPGTRLTVL.

The chain carries TRBV27 and TRBJ1-2; a possible D gene is TRBD1 (6 bases). The germline V gene has CDR1 MNHEY and CDR2 SMNVEV (reference sequence). Trimming shortened V by 6 bases and J by 0 bases, and 14 bases separated the two germline ends. The CDR3 has 15 amino acids. In DNA, the CDR3 is TGTGCCAGCAGCCACAAACAGGGAGCTAACTATGGCTACACCTTC. Translated, it gives CASSHKQGANYGYTF.

The chain is built from TRBV11-2 and TRBJ1-1, with D possibly TRBD1 on 6 matching bases. This CDR3 has 13 amino acids. Germline CDR1 SGHAT, CDR2 FQNNGV. Trimming stripped 2 bases from V and 3 bases from J, with 7 bases between. The CDR3 here is CASSLRTDTEAFF. The DNA for the CDR3 is TGTGCCAGCAGCTTACGGACAGACACTGAAGCTTTCTTT.

In DNA, the CDR3 is TGTGCCAGCAGCACAGGGGGGGTGAACACCGGGGAGCTGTTTTTT. Translating gives CASSTGGVNTGELFF. This chain links TRBV7-3 with TRBJ2-2; possibly TRBD1 for D (8 bases). The CDR3 has 15 amino acids. Germline values: CDR1 SGHTA, CDR2 FQGTGA. V was pared by 5 bases and J by 1 base, with 11 bases between.

V is TRBV10-3 and J is TRBJ2-7, with D possibly matching TRBD1 (6 bases). The CDR3 runs 15 residues. V shed 0 bases and J shed 5 bases, with 14 bases lying between them. Germline CDR1 reads ENHRY; CDR2 reads SYGVKD. CDR3 in DNA: TGTGCCATCAGTGAGTCGAGGAACAGGGCCCACGAGCAGTACTTC. Translated: CAISESRNRAHEQYF.

The chain carries TRBV5-4 and TRBJ2-1; TRBD2 agrees at 11 bases. V dropped 4 bases and J dropped 0; count of bases not matched to a gene: 15. The CDR3 is made up of 20 amino acids. The germline V gene has CDR1 SGHNT and CDR2 YYREEE (reference sequence). The CDR3 region has the DNA TGTGCCAGCAGCGCGGATCCCCTAGCGGGAGGTTCAAGCTCCTACAATGAGCAGTTCTTC. Translation gives CASSADPLAGGSSSYNEQFF.

The CDR3 reads CASSYLRNTEAFF. CDR3 bases: TGTGCCAGCAGTTACTTGAGGAACACTGAAGCTTTCTTT. The chain is built from TRBV6-6 and TRBJ1-1, with D unclear. There are 13 residues in the CDR3. Trimming removed 1 base from V and 1 base from J, with 4 bases in between. Germline V gene sequence: CDR1 MNHNY, CDR2 SVGAGI (reference sequence).

The V call is TRBV30, the J call TRBJ1-6; TRBD1 matches 7 bases. The CDR3 sequence is 14 residues long. Germline loops: CDR1 GTSNPN, CDR2 SVGIG (reference sequence). V lost 2 bases and J lost 7; bases outside the gene matches: 5. The CDR3 DNA reads TGTGCCTGGAGTAAAGGGACAGCAAATTCACCCCTCCACTTT. It encodes CAWSKGTANSPLHF.

V is TRBV10-3 and J is TRBJ2-1; D is possibly TRBD2 (6 bases). The CDR3 runs 13 residues. CDR1 is ENHRY and CDR2 is SYGVKD in the germline V gene. With 4 bases removed from V and 3 bases from J, the gap between germline ends came to 7 bases. The CDR3: CAISAGDYNEQFF. The CDR3 region has the DNA TGTGCCATCAGTGCGGGGGACTACAATGAGCAGTTCTTC.

This clone has a single count. V and J are TRBV6-5 and TRBJ2-7, with D unresolved. The CDR3 consists of 15 residues. V lost 5 bases and J lost 0, with 14 bases in between. Germline V lookup: CDR1 MNHEY, CDR2 SVGAGI. The CDR3, as DNA: TGTGCCAGCAGTAGCGCGATCCAGAGCTCCTACGAGCAGTACTTC. Translated, it gives CASSSAIQSSYEQYF.

This rearrangement joins TRBV5-6 to TRBJ2-1, with D tentatively TRBD2 (5 bases). Germline values: CDR1 SGHDT, CDR2 YYEEEE. Trimming took off 3 bases at V and 10 bases at J, with 8 bases between the two ends. The CDR3 extends over 11 amino acids. Here the CDR3 reads CASSYRREQFF. CDR3 bases: TGTGCCAGCAGCTACCGGAGGGAGCAGTTCTTC.

The chain couples TRBV6-5 to TRBJ1-2; 8 bases fit TRBD1. V was pared by 0 bases and J by 3 bases, with 6 bases of the junction left unmatched. Germline CDR1 MNHEY, CDR2 SVGAGI. This CDR3 has 16 amino acids. The CDR3 nucleotides read TGTGCCAGCAGTTACTCGAGGACAGGGTTAGACTATGGCTACACCTTC. Translating gives CASSYSRTGLDYGYTF.

This clone was observed a single time. V gene TRBV7-2 combines with J gene TRBJ2-7, with 7 bases aligning to TRBD2. V gave up 9 bases and J gave up 3 bases; unmatched junction bases: 5. This CDR3 region has 12 residues. CDR1 and CDR2 (germline): SGHTA, FQGNSA. The CDR3 is CASGGLFYEQYF. The CDR3 DNA sequence: TGTGCCAGTGGGGGACTATTCTACGAGCAGTACTTC.

This rearrangement joins TRBV6-6 to TRBJ1-6; TRBD1 matches at 9 bases. CDR1 is MNHNY, CDR2 SVGAGI, per germline (reference sequence). The V and J ends lost 0 bases and 9 bases, in that order; junction bases with no gene match: 6. The CDR3 has 16 amino acids. Here the CDR3 DNA reads TGTGCCAGCAGTTACTCGGAGGGACAGGGACGTTCACCCCTCCACTTT. It translates to CASSYSEGQGRSPLHF.